The present T cell receptor (beta chain) was sequenced within a study of T cell responses to AZD1222 COVID-19 vaccine. Study outcomes and limitations: Mostly white British, mostly female donors; authors suggested clonal diversity may be underestimated.

The data were produced by immunoSEQ multiplex PCR, yet TCRdb's version contains in-frame clones alone and is incomplete. The sample carries 150,000 to 200,000 clones, almost 95% recorded once. CDR3 length equals 15 residues. CDR1 MNHNS and CDR2 SASEGT come from the germline V gene. Losses at the gene ends were 1 base for V and 5 bases for J; bases not matched to a gene: 1. Details on this clone: Its antigen is undetermined.

This clonotype was sampled from an adult in good health. The chain is built from TRBV6-1 and TRBJ1-4; 10 positions agree with TRBD1. The sample in question was peripheral blood, obtained on day 0 of AZD1222 vaccination. CDR3 sequence: CASSEGTGGNEKLFF. DNA for the CDR3: TGTGCCAGCAGTGAAGGGACAGGGGGAAATGAAAAACTGTTTTTT.